Detailed here is one T cell receptor (beta chain). The data stem from a study of blood T cell repertoires in COVID-19. Enrolled through a virtual design, the participants were between about 18 and 100 years of age and came from under 30 US areas. Participant-given clinical history determined each cohort assignment. Authors' analysis steps: Quantification of nucleated cells was approximated via reference gene primer amplification. This table comes from immunoSEQ multiplex PCR, and its TCRdb copy is limited to in-frame clones, with some not included. From that table come the V and J calls and clone size; the DNA was used to work out D and trimming. The sample has about 220,000 clones; about 91% are singletons. The V gene end was trimmed by 2 bases and the J gene end by 7 bases; junction bases not matched to a gene: 8. The CDR3 runs 18 residues. Germline V lookup: CDR1 MGHRA, CDR2 YSYEKL.

Sequenced: PBMCs or T cells enriched from blood (not recorded which). The origin of this receptor is a woman between 45 and 65 years old with acute COVID-19. The rearrangement uses TRBV4-1 and TRBJ2-1, with 16 bases that match TRBD2. The CDR3 bases are TGCGCCAGCAGCCAACACCCGGGACTAGCGGGAGGGCGGAATGAGCAGTTCTTC. This gives the protein CASSQHPGLAGGRNEQFF.